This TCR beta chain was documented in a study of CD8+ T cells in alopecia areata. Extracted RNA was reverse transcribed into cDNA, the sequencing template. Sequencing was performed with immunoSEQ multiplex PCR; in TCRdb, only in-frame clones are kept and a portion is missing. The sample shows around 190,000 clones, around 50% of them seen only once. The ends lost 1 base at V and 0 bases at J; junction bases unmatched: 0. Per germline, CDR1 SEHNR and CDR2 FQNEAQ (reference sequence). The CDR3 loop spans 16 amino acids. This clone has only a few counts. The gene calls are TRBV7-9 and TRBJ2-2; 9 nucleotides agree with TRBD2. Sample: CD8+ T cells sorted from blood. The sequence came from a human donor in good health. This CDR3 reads CASSLVAGANTGELFF. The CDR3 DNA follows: TGTGCCAGCAGCTTAGTAGCGGGGGCGAACACCGGGGAGCTGTTTTTT.